This entry lists 16 T cell receptor beta chains sequenced from one sample in a study of neurological immune-mediated disorders. As for time point: technical triplicate 2. MiXCR, applied by TCRdb to the 5' RACE reads, yields one record per CDR3 protein. Of about 59,000 distinct CDR3 sequences listed, approximately 25% are singletons. The sequencing sample was made of PBMCs. These receptors all come from a man aged 60 to 69 with HTLV-1-associated myelopathy (HAM/TSP).

The V gene is TRBV5-1, the J gene TRBJ1-1; D unclear. This CDR3 contains 14 residues. The V and J ends lost 2 bases and 1 base respectively, with 9 bases between them. Germline-derived CDR1 and CDR2 are SGHRS and YFSETQ. CDR3 sequence (DNA): TGCGCCAGCAGCTTCAATGGGCCGAACACTGAAGCTTTCTTT. The encoded protein is CASSFNGPNTEAFF.

In this sample, this clonotype turned up many times. The rearrangement uses TRBV7-9 and TRBJ1-1; no clear D. The V end lost 5 bases, the J end lost 5 bases, and 15 bases lay between the germline ends. In germline, CDR1 is SEHNR, CDR2 FQNEAQ (reference sequence). This CDR3 has 14 residues. CDR3 DNA sequence: TGTGCCAGCAGCCCCCGGGCCACGTATACTGAAGCTTTCTTT. Its translation: CASSPRATYTEAFF.

J is TRBJ1-4 and V is TRBV27, with D maybe TRBD1 (5 bases). The length of the CDR3 is 14 residues. CDR1 and CDR2 from the germline V gene are MNHEY and SMNVEV (reference sequence). Deletions cut 6 bases from V and 7 bases from J, with 15 bases between. This chain's CDR3 is CASRGAGGTEKLFF. The DNA for the CDR3 is TGTGCCAGCAGAGGGGCCGGGGGTACTGAAAAACTGTTTTTT.

In this sample, this clonotype turned up many times. This chain uses TRBV5-1 with TRBJ2-7; TRBD2 agrees at 9 bases. This CDR3 is 16 amino acids long. CDR1 and CDR2 from the germline V gene are SGHRS and YFSETQ. J was trimmed by 6 bases and V by 3 bases; bases with no gene match: 13. CDR3 residues: CASSSKGSGSLFEQYF. CDR3 nucleotide sequence: TGCGCCAGCAGCTCAAAAGGTAGCGGGAGTCTCTTCGAGCAGTACTTC.

This clonotype was counted ten times or more. V is TRBV6-2 or TRBV6-3 and J is TRBJ2-3; TRBD1 aligns across 8 bases. The J segment lost 6 bases and the V segment lost 6 bases, leaving 8 bases of the junction unmatched. There are 14 residues in the CDR3. Germline CDR1 MNHEY, CDR2 SVGEGT. The chain's CDR3 is CASRPQGAWDTQYF. For the CDR3, the DNA is TGTGCCAGCAGACCCCAGGGGGCCTGGGATACGCAGTATTTT.

Concerning this clonotype: A much larger clone differs by one base, so this may be a read error. V gene TRBV28 combines with J gene TRBJ2-7; tentative D call: TRBD1 (5 bases). The CDR3 has 15 residues. Deletions cut 2 bases from V and 4 bases from J, with 15 bases between. Looked up from germline, CDR1 is MDHEN and CDR2 is SYDVKM. CDR3 sequence: CASSLKWGLGYEQYF. The CDR3 nucleotides read TGTGCCAGCAGTTTAAAGTGGGGCCTTGGGTACGAGCAGTACTTC.

The gene calls are TRBV25-1 and TRBJ2-1; tentative D call: TRBD2 (5 bases). The germline gives CDR1 MGHDK, CDR2 SYGVNS. The CDR3 is 17 amino acids. V lost 4 bases and J 6 bases, leaving 22 bases between the germline ends. CDR3 sequence (DNA): TGTGCCAGCAGTGGGACTGTGGGGTCGGAGTGGGTCAATGAGCAGTTCTTC. It codes for CASSGTVGSEWVNEQFF.

The chain couples TRBV20-1 to TRBJ2-5, with 7 bases lining up with TRBD1. J was trimmed by 3 bases and V by 6 bases; bases with no gene match: 13. CDR1 and CDR2 (germline): DFQATT, SNEGSKA (reference sequence). CDR3 size: 15 residues. The CDR3 protein is CSAEKPGQNKETQYF. The CDR3, as DNA: TGCAGTGCAGAGAAACCGGGACAGAATAAAGAGACCCAGTACTTC.

V and J are TRBV29-1 and TRBJ2-7, with D maybe TRBD2 (6 bases). The CDR3 has 13 amino acids. Germline CDR1 SQVTM, CDR2 ANQGSEA. V lost 6 bases to trimming and J lost 3 bases, with 15 bases between them. The CDR3 reads CSVFGGSGYEQYF. The CDR3 DNA reads as TGCAGCGTCTTCGGGGGTAGCGGCTACGAGCAGTACTTC.

The chain links TRBV5-1 to TRBJ2-5; 9 bases line up with TRBD2. Per the germline V gene, CDR1 is SGHRS and CDR2 is YFSETQ. The trim removed 3 bases at V and 4 bases at J, leaving 4 bases unmatched. This CDR3 is built from 14 residues. This CDR3 is CASSSSGIGETQYF. The CDR3 nucleotides are TGCGCCAGCAGCTCTAGCGGGATTGGAGAGACCCAGTACTTC. Full variable domain (rest looked up from reference TRBV5-1 and TRBJ2-5): KAGVTQTPRYLIKTRGQQVTLSCSPISGHRSVSWYQQTPGQGLQFLFEYFSETQRNKGNFPGRFSGRQFSNSRSEMNVSTLELGDSALYLCASSSSGIGETQYFGPGTRLLVL.

This clonotype was counted many times. V usage is TRBV14 and J usage is TRBJ1-2; maybe TRBD1 (5 bases). Trimming pared 3 bases from V and 7 bases from J, leaving 9 bases between. The germline V gene encodes CDR1 SGHDN and CDR2 FVKESK. CDR3 size: 12 residues. The DNA of the CDR3 is TGTGCCAGCAGCCATTCCGGGGGTGGCTACACCTTC. This gives the protein CASSHSGGGYTF.

V gene TRBV19 combines with J gene TRBJ2-1; D may be TRBD1 or TRBD2 (5 bases each). The CDR3 covers 15 residues. The germline V gene has CDR1 LNHDA and CDR2 SQIVND (reference sequence). Trimming stripped 3 bases from V and 7 bases from J, with 16 bases between. The CDR3 spells CASSIPRGRRNEQFF. In DNA form, the CDR3 reads TGTGCCAGTAGTATCCCCCGGGGCAGGCGGAATGAGCAGTTCTTC.

Many counts were recorded for this clonotype. The gene calls are TRBV30 and TRBJ2-5, with TRBD2 as a possible D gene (6 bases). The CDR3 runs to 18 residues. Germline V lookup: CDR1 GTSNPN, CDR2 SVGIG (reference sequence). V was trimmed by 5 bases and J by 0 bases, leaving 25 bases between them. The CDR3 here is CAWSPGTGVPAYQETQYF. The CDR3 DNA reads TGTGCCTGGTCCCCCGGGACTGGGGTCCCCGCTTACCAAGAGACCCAGTACTTC.

In regard to this clonotype: Mismatch with germline at one junction end may stem from a read error. This chain joins TRBV4-1 and TRBJ2-2; weak D call: TRBD2 (5 bases). CDR3 length equals 15 residues. Germline lookup yields CDR1 MGHRA and CDR2 YSYEKL. In DNA, the CDR3 is TGCGCCAGCAGCTACTGGGCAGCTAACACCGGGGAGATGTTTTTT. Its protein is CASSYWAANTGEMFF.

Notes on this clonotype: At one end, the junction sequence differs from germline, possibly due to a read error. V gene TRBV7-2 combines with J gene TRBJ1-3; 12 nucleotides agree with TRBD1. CDR3 length: 16 residues. From germline, CDR1 is SGHTA and CDR2 FQGNSA. The CDR3 region is CASSFAGQGAMYTTYF. CDR3 coding DNA: TGTGCCAGCAGCTTTGCGGGACAGGGGGCTATGTACACCACATATTTT.

This chain links TRBV20-1 with TRBJ1-6; D possibly corresponds to TRBD1 (6 bases). The CDR3 loop spans 14 amino acids. V gave up 5 bases and J gave up 5 bases, with 13 bases separating them. Per germline, CDR1 DFQATT and CDR2 SNEGSKA (reference sequence). CDR3 residues: CSAEQGSHNSPLHF. Written as DNA, the CDR3 is TGCAGTGCTGAACAGGGAAGCCATAATTCACCCCTCCACTTT.